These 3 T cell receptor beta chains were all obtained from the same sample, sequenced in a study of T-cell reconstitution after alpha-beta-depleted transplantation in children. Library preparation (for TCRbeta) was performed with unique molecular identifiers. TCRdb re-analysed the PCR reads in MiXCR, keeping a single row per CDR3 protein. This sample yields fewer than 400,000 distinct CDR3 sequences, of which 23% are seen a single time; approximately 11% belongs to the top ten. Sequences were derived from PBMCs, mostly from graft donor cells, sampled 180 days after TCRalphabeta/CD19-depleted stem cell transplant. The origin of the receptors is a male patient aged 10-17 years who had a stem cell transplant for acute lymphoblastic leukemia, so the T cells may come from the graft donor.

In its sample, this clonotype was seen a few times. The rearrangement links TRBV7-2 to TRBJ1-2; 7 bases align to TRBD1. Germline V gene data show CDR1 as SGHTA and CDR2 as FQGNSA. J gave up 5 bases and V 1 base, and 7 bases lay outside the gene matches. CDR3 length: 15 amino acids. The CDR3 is CASSLGQGPGYGYTF. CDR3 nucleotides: TGTGCCAGCAGCTTAGGACAGGGTCCGGGTTATGGCTACACCTTC.

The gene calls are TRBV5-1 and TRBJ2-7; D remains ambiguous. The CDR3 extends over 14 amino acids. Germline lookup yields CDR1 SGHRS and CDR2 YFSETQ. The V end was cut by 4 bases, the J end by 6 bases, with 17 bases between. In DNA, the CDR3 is TGCGCCAGCAGCCCCGGGCCCCCCGCCGGCGAGCAGTACTTC. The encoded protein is CASSPGPPAGEQYF.

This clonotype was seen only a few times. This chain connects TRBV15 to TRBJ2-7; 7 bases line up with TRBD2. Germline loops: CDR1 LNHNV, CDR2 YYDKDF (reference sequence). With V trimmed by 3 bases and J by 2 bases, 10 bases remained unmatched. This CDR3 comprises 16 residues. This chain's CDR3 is CATSRTKRDTTYEQYF. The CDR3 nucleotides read TGTGCCACCAGCAGGACCAAGCGGGATACAACCTACGAGCAGTACTTC. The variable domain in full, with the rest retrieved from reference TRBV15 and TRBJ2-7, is DAMVIQNPRYQVTQFGKPVTLSCSQTLNHNVMYWYQQKSSQAPKLLFHYYDKDFNNEADTPDNFQSRRPNTSFCFLDIRSPGLGDTAMYLCATSRTKRDTTYEQYFGPGTRLTVT.